The source of this T cell receptor beta chain is a study of T cell responses to AZD1222 COVID-19 vaccine. There are 12 residues in the CDR3. CDR1 is SEHNR, CDR2 FQNEAQ, per germline (reference sequence). The V gene end was trimmed by 1 base and the J gene end by 11 bases; junction bases not matched to a gene: 5. Profiling relied on immunoSEQ multiplex PCR, and the TCRdb table lists in-frame clones only, not all of them. The sample includes some 150,000 clones, 80% to 90% of them seen just once. The source of this sequence is an adult who had recovered from COVID-19. This chain uses TRBV7-9 with TRBJ2-7; TRBD1 aligns across 7 bases. Source: peripheral blood, taken after recovery from COVID-19. CDR3 DNA: TGTGCCAGCAGCTTAGTAGACAGGGACGAGTACTTC. It is translated as CASSLVDRDEYF.